This T cell receptor (beta chain) was obtained from a study of blood T cell repertoires in COVID-19. Study-level background: Acute and convalescent COVID-19 samples came from the United States, Italy and Spain. PBMCs, B-cell-depleted T cells, or T cells were the source of the cDNA or gDNA that made up the material.

Generated by immunoSEQ multiplex PCR, the TCRdb table keeps only in-frame clones and is missing some. The sample shows about 120,000 clones, 79% of them seen only once. V was shortened by 5 bases and J by 0 bases, with 7 bases between the two germline ends. Germline V lookup: CDR1 SGHVS, CDR2 FQNEAQ. The CDR3 is 14 amino acids. The receptor was derived from a man aged 35 to 55 with active or convalescent COVID-19. Sequencing was performed on peripheral blood. J is TRBJ2-2 and V is TRBV7-8; D ambiguous. CDR3 bases: TGTGCCAGCAGCCAACTCGCGAACACCGGGGAGCTGTTTTTT. Protein sequence: CASSQLANTGELFF.